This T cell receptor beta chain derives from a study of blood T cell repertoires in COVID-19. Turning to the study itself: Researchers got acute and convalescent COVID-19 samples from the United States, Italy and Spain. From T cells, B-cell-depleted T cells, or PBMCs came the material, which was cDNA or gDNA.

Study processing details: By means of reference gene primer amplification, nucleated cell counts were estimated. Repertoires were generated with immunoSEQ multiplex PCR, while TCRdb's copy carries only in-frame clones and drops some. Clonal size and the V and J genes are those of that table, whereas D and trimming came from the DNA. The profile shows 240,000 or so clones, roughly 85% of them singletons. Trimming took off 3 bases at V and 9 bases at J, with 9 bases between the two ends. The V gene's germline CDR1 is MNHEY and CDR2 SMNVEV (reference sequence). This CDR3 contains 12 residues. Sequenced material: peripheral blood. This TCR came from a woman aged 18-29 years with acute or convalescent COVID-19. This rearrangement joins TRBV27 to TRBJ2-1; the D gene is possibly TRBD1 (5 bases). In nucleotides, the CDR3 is TGTGCCAGCAGTTTTGGGGCCGGTGAGCAGTTCTTC. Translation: CASSFGAGEQFF.